The 20 T cell receptor beta chains in this list originate from one sample, sequenced in a study of identical twins (dated by TCRdb to 2016 to 2017). Preparation of the library involved 5' RACE. These reads were obtained on an Illumina HiSeq 2000. TCRdb passed the public sequencing reads through fastp at Q25 and MiXCR, retaining productive beta sequences. Each CDR3 protein gets just one entry, which takes the most common genes and DNA from the rows behind it. For this sample the table gives 1.5 million to 2 million distinct CDR3 sequences, of which roughly 35% were detected only once. The ten largest clones add up to about 0.25% of the sample. Sequencing input: cord blood. All receptors come from a newborn girl in good health.

This clonotype was recorded a few times. This chain joins TRBV28 and TRBJ2-4; TRBD1 might be the D (6 bases). This CDR3 region has 17 residues. V lost 10 bases, J lost 1 base, and 23 bases lay in between. CDR1 is MDHEN, CDR2 SYDVKM, per germline. The CDR3 loop reads CATSLKAWGRAKNIQYF. The CDR3 DNA reads TGTGCCACCTCACTAAAGGCCTGGGGGCGGGCCAAAAACATTCAGTACTTC.

The chain recombines TRBV12-3 or TRBV12-4 with TRBJ1-5; 7 bases are a match to TRBD1. J was trimmed by 5 bases and V by 6 bases; bases with no gene match: 7. This CDR3 has 14 amino acids. The CDR3 here is CASSPDRTDQPQHF. The CDR3 bases are TGTGCCAGCAGCCCGGACAGGACTGATCAGCCCCAGCATTTT.

The CDR3 sequence is CASSYARFYEQYF. Written as DNA, the CDR3 is TGTGCCAGCAGTTACGCAAGGTTCTACGAGCAGTACTTC. The chain links TRBV6-6 to TRBJ2-7, with D uncertain. Germline CDR1 reads MNHNY; CDR2 reads SVGAGI (reference sequence). Trimming left V 2 bases short and J 3 bases short, with 8 bases between. This CDR3 comprises 13 residues.

This chain links TRBV5-1 with TRBJ2-7; 10 bases align to TRBD2. The ends lost 4 bases at V and 5 bases at J; junction bases unmatched: 12. Germline CDR1 SGHRS, CDR2 YFSETQ. The CDR3 totals 16 residues. CDR3 amino acids: CASSLKPGLALDEQYF. In DNA, the CDR3 is TGCGCCAGCAGCCTCAAACCGGGACTAGCGTTGGACGAGCAGTACTTC.

This clonotype was counted between two and nine times. The genes are TRBV20-1 and TRBJ1-2, with D perhaps TRBD1 (5 bases). V was pared by 6 bases and J by 1 base, with 12 bases between. This CDR3 region has 13 residues. Germline lookup yields CDR1 DFQATT and CDR2 SNEGSKA (reference sequence). The CDR3 bases are TGCAGTGCCCCCCCTCAGGGTAACTATGGCTACACCTTC. This sequence encodes CSAPPQGNYGYTF.

This clonotype was seen a few times. For the CDR3, the DNA is TGTGCTAGTGGTTTGGCCCCGACAGGGGACTCTAACTATGGCTACACCTTC. It specifies CASGLAPTGDSNYGYTF. The rearrangement joins TRBV12-5 to TRBJ1-2; TRBD1 matches at 8 bases. Germline assignment: CDR1 LGHNT and CDR2 FRNRAP. The CDR3 spans 17 residues. The trim removed 1 base at V and 0 bases at J, leaving 7 bases unmatched.

This clonotype has only a few counts. This chain connects TRBV20-1 to TRBJ2-7, with 10 bases aligning to TRBD2. V was pared by 4 bases and J by 3 bases, with 0 bases of the junction left unmatched. This CDR3 comprises 12 residues. Per the germline V gene, CDR1 is DFQATT and CDR2 is SNEGSKA (reference sequence). The DNA of the CDR3 is TGCAGTGCTATAGCGGGAGGCTACGAGCAGTACTTC. The encoded protein is CSAIAGGYEQYF.

The sample holds a few counts of this clonotype. The gene calls are TRBV5-1 and TRBJ2-1; tentatively, D is TRBD1 or TRBD2 (5 bases each). This CDR3 region has 16 residues. Germline assignment: CDR1 SGHRS and CDR2 YFSETQ. Deletions cut 2 bases from V and 1 base from J, with 13 bases between. This CDR3 reads CASSFGAGSSYNEQFF. CDR3 DNA sequence: TGCGCCAGCAGCTTCGGGGCAGGTTCTTCCTACAATGAGCAGTTCTTC.

V usage is TRBV4-2 and J usage is TRBJ2-5; 7 positions match TRBD1. TRBJ2-7 explains the end of the DNA better; the J call may be wrong. The CDR3 length is 13 residues. The germline V gene encodes CDR1 LGHNA and CDR2 YNFKEQ. The CDR3 DNA is TGTGCCAGCAGCCCCACAGGGGACGGCGAGCAGTACTTC. Translation: CASSPTGDGEQYF.

This clonotype was counted a few times. The CDR3 region has the DNA TGTGCCAGCAGCGAACGAGGACTAAGGAGCACAGATACGCAGTATTTT. Residues: CASSERGLRSTDTQYF. V is TRBV6-1 and J is TRBJ2-3, with D possibly being TRBD2 (6 bases). The CDR3 runs to 16 residues. Trimming stripped 6 bases from V and 0 bases from J, with 16 bases between. CDR1 and CDR2 from the germline V gene are MNHNS and SASEGT.

This chain connects TRBV5-1 to TRBJ2-3; possibly TRBD2 for D (5 bases). Trimming took 0 bases from V and 5 from J, leaving 10 bases between them. CDR1 and CDR2 from the germline V gene are SGHRS and YFSETQ. The CDR3 is made up of 14 amino acids. The CDR3 DNA follows: TGCGCCAGCAGCTTGGAGGGAGAGGTAGATACGCAGTATTTT. Protein sequence: CASSLEGEVDTQYF.

The chain couples TRBV10-3 to TRBJ2-2; a possible D gene is TRBD1 (6 bases). V was shortened by 6 bases and J by 1 base, with 9 bases between the two germline ends. Germline CDR1 ENHRY, CDR2 SYGVKD. The CDR3 contains 14 residues. Written as DNA, the CDR3 is TGTGCCATCAGGGGGACACTGAACACCGGGGAGCTGTTTTTT. Its translation: CAIRGTLNTGELFF.

This clonotype has a handful of counts. The V call is TRBV9, the J call TRBJ2-7; 9 bases match TRBD1. CDR3 length: 18 residues. The germline CDR1 and CDR2 sequences are SGDLS and YYNGEE. The junction had 17 bases not matched to a gene; V was cut back by 4 bases and J by 3 bases. The CDR3 DNA reads as TGTGCCAGCAGCCCAAGTAGGATACTCAGACAGGGGGTCTACGAGCAGTACTTC. It specifies CASSPSRILRQGVYEQYF.

The CDR3 loop reads CATSRGRETQYF. In DNA, the CDR3 is TGTGCCACCAGCAGAGGACGAGAGACCCAGTACTTC. This chain links TRBV15 with TRBJ2-5; D remains ambiguous. CDR1 and CDR2 (germline): LNHNV, YYDKDF (reference sequence). The CDR3 length is 12 residues. Trimming shortened V by 1 base and J by 4 bases, and 4 bases separated the two germline ends.

This clonotype was detected only a few times. The rearrangement uses TRBV10-3 and TRBJ2-3; 7 nucleotides match TRBD1. V lost 10 bases, J lost 5 bases, and 9 bases stayed unmatched. This CDR3 is built from 13 residues. CDR1 and CDR2 (germline): ENHRY, SYGVKD. The DNA for the CDR3 is TGTGCCACGAGACAGGGAATCGGAGATACGCAGTATTTT. Translated: CATRQGIGDTQYF.

The chain carries TRBV5-1 and TRBJ1-5, with 7 positions matching TRBD1. The V gene end was trimmed by 0 bases and the J gene end by 0 bases; junction bases not matched to a gene: 6. The CDR3 has 17 residues. From germline, CDR1 is SGHRS and CDR2 YFSETQ. As DNA, the CDR3 is TGCGCCAGCAGCTTGGGGACAGGCGACTATAGCAATCAGCCCCAGCATTTT. Amino acid sequence: CASSLGTGDYSNQPQHF. Full variable domain (outside the CDR3, taken from reference TRBV5-1 and TRBJ1-5): KAGVTQTPRYLIKTRGQQVTLSCSPISGHRSVSWYQQTPGQGLQFLFEYFSETQRNKGNFPGRFSGRQFSNSRSEMNVSTLELGDSALYLCASSLGTGDYSNQPQHFGDGTRLSIL.

This chain links TRBV20-1 with TRBJ1-5, with D perhaps matching TRBD1 (5 bases). V lost 3 bases to trimming and J lost 0 bases, with 9 bases between them. Germline V lookup: CDR1 DFQATT, CDR2 SNEGSKA (reference sequence). The CDR3 consists of 14 residues. CDR3 residues: CSASWTYSNQPQHF. The CDR3 nucleotides read TGCAGTGCTAGTTGGACATATAGCAATCAGCCCCAGCATTTT.

This clonotype has just a few counts. At one of its ends the junction is not consistent with the germline gene, which may arise from a read error. The chain couples TRBV7-8 to TRBJ2-3; 9 bases line up with TRBD2. The CDR3 spans 16 residues. The V gene's germline CDR1 is SGHVS and CDR2 FQNEAQ. CDR3 protein: CGSTRPGLASPDTQYF. As DNA, the CDR3 is TGTGGCAGCACCAGGCCGGGACTAGCAAGCCCAGATACGCAGTATTTT. Combining the CDR3 with reference TRBV7-8 and TRBJ2-3 gives the whole variable domain GAGVSQSPRYKVAKRGQDVALRCDPISGHVSLFWYQQALGQGPEFLTYFQNEAQLDKSGLPSDRFFAERPEGSVSTLKIQRTQQEDSAVYLCGSTRPGLASPDTQYFGPGTRLTVL.

The chain combines TRBV20-1 with TRBJ1-5, with 7 bases aligning to TRBD1. The CDR3 sequence is 13 residues long. The V gene end was trimmed by 5 bases and the J gene end by 3 bases; junction bases not matched to a gene: 4. Germline values: CDR1 DFQATT, CDR2 SNEGSKA (reference sequence). The CDR3 loop is CSARRGINQPQHF. The DNA for the CDR3 is TGCAGTGCTCGCAGGGGGATCAATCAGCCCCAGCATTTT.

The J gene is TRBJ1-2, the V gene TRBV29-1; the D is unclear. Germline V lookup: CDR1 SQVTM, CDR2 ANQGSEA. Between the trimmed V and J ends, which lost 4 bases and 6 bases, there was a span of 9 bases. The CDR3 covers 11 residues. This CDR3 reads CSVVAVNGYTF. The CDR3 DNA sequence: TGCAGCGTTGTGGCGGTTAATGGCTACACCTTC.